The 29 T cell receptor beta chains in this list originate from one sample, sequenced in a study of blood T cells in healthy people across ages. The second PCR ran roughly 7 to 11 cycles with a sample-barcoded 5' primer and J-beta primers. TCRdb reprocessed the 5' RACE reads via MiXCR and lists one record per CDR3 protein. This sample yields 1.5 million to 1.8 million distinct CDR3 sequences, of which under 55% are seen a single time; about 4% belongs to the top ten. Sequenced material: blood. The receptors derive from a woman aged 18-29 years in good health.

Only a few counts were recorded for this clonotype. The chain carries TRBV27 and TRBJ1-2; no definite D call. Trimming stripped 3 bases from V and 1 base from J, with 12 bases between. CDR1 is MNHEY and CDR2 is SMNVEV in the germline V gene (reference sequence). This CDR3 spans 15 amino acids. CDR3 loop: CASSLKSGLNYGYTF. The DNA of the CDR3 is TGTGCCAGCAGTTTGAAGTCAGGCCTTAACTATGGCTACACCTTC.

The rearrangement joins TRBV5-1 to TRBJ2-7, with D maybe TRBD1 (6 bases). Germline values: CDR1 SGHRS, CDR2 YFSETQ. The CDR3 totals 16 residues. Trimming took off 4 bases at V and 2 bases at J, with 19 bases between the two ends. The CDR3 spells CASSPGTLGFPYEQYF. DNA for the CDR3: TGCGCCAGCAGCCCCGGGACACTAGGATTTCCCTACGAGCAGTACTTC.

The table lists this clonotype with a few counts. The chain couples TRBV11-1 to TRBJ2-3, with a weak D call TRBD2 (5 bases). Germline loops: CDR1 SGHAT, CDR2 FQDESV (reference sequence). This CDR3 comprises 15 residues. The germline V and J ends were trimmed by 5 bases and 1 base, with 13 bases remaining between them. In DNA form, the CDR3 reads TGTGCCAGCAGCCTGAAAGGACTGGGCACAGATACGCAGTATTTT. As protein: CASSLKGLGTDTQYF.

The rearrangement links TRBV7-3 to TRBJ2-2; 10 bases fit TRBD1. After removal of 3 bases from V and 8 bases from J, the junction contained 6 bases not matched to a gene. The V gene's germline CDR1 is SGHTA and CDR2 FQGTGA. The CDR3 is 15 amino acids. CDR3 coding DNA: TGTGCCAGCAGCTTTTGGACAGGGGGTTCTGGGGAGCTGTTTTTT. Protein sequence: CASSFWTGGSGELFF. Drawing the rest from reference TRBV7-3 and TRBJ2-2, the complete variable domain is GAGVSQTPSNKVTEKGKYVELRCDPISGHTALYWYRQSLGQGPEFLIYFQGTGAADDSGLPNDRFFAVRPEGSVSTLKIQRTERGDSAVYLCASSFWTGGSGELFFGEGSRLTVL.

This chain uses TRBV7-6 with TRBJ1-1; D not certain. CDR3 length: 13 amino acids. Trimming cost V 1 base and J 12 bases, with 15 bases left between them. The V gene's germline CDR1 is SGHVS and CDR2 FNYEAQ. In nucleotides, the CDR3 is TGTGCCAGCAGCTTAGGAGGCCGGGCGGAAACTTTCTTT. This sequence encodes CASSLGGRAETFF.

This rearrangement joins TRBV7-2 to TRBJ2-5; 8 positions agree with TRBD2. The V segment lost 5 bases and the J segment 2 bases; nucleotides outside the gene matches: 7. Per the germline V gene, CDR1 is SGHTA and CDR2 is FQGNSA. This CDR3 region has 15 residues. CDR3 nucleotides: TGTGCCAGCAGCCCCGGACTAGCTTGGCAAGAGACCCAGTACTTC. Its translation is CASSPGLAWQETQYF.

With regard to this clonotype: A junction end diverges from the germline sequence, so it may reflect a read error. The chain joins TRBV2 to TRBJ1-6; 9 nucleotides line up with TRBD1. The CDR3 length is 14 residues. Germline assignment: CDR1 SNHLY and CDR2 FYNNEI. The CDR3 DNA follows: TGTGCCACCGCGACAGGGGGGTATAATTCACCCCCCCACTTT. Its translation is CATATGGYNSPPHF.

J is TRBJ1-2 and V is TRBV29-1, with a possible D match to TRBD1 (6 bases). The CDR3 runs to 16 residues. With 4 bases removed from V and 2 bases from J, the gap between germline ends came to 20 bases. Germline-derived CDR1 and CDR2 are SQVTM and ANQGSEA. As DNA, the CDR3 is TGCAGCGTTGCCGTTGGGGGGGCGCTTATCAACTATGGCTACACCTTC. It specifies CSVAVGGALINYGYTF.

Only a few counts were recorded for this clonotype. The chain couples TRBV4-2 to TRBJ2-1; 11 bases are shared with TRBD2. In germline, CDR1 is LGHNA, CDR2 YNFKEQ. V shed 4 bases, J shed 1 base, and the junction held 6 bases outside the gene matches. The CDR3 is made up of 17 amino acids. CDR3 residues: CASSPIAGGGSYNEQFF. The CDR3 nucleotides are TGTGCCAGCAGCCCGATAGCGGGAGGGGGGTCCTACAATGAGCAGTTCTTC.

This clonotype was observed a handful of times. This sequence joins TRBV29-1 and TRBJ1-1, with 8 positions matching TRBD1. After removal of 2 bases from V and 0 bases from J, the junction contained 8 bases not matched to a gene. The CDR3 spans 16 residues. Germline CDR1 and CDR2: SQVTM and ANQGSEA. The CDR3 region is CSVESTGGGMNTEAFF. For the CDR3, the DNA is TGCAGCGTTGAATCAACAGGGGGAGGAATGAACACTGAAGCTTTCTTT.

This clonotype was recorded at least ten times. The chain links TRBV7-4 to TRBJ1-5, with D hard to call. Germline V lookup: CDR1 SGHVT, CDR2 SQSDAQ. The CDR3 loop spans 14 amino acids. Trimming shortened V by 5 bases and J by 3 bases, and 11 bases separated the two germline ends. The CDR3 here is CASSPLPINQPQHF. The CDR3 DNA sequence: TGTGCCAGCAGCCCACTACCGATCAATCAGCCCCAGCATTTT.

Concerning this clonotype: A much more abundant neighbour one base away suggests this may be a read error. The chain joins TRBV29-1 to TRBJ2-7, with 9 bases identical to TRBD2. The germline V gene encodes CDR1 SQVTM and CDR2 ANQGSEA. CDR3 size: 14 residues. The CDR3 DNA reads as TGCGGCGCCGGCGGTAGCGGGGGTTCCTACGAGCAGTACTTC. Translating it yields CGAGGSGGSYEQYF.

The chain joins TRBV6-2 or TRBV6-3 to TRBJ1-2, with no clear D. V lost 0 bases and J lost 6, with 11 bases in between. CDR1 and CDR2 from the germline V gene are MNHEY and SVGEGT. CDR3 length equals 14 residues. The CDR3 region has the DNA TGTGCCAGCAGTTACTCAGCCGGGGAGGATGGCTACACCTTC. It translates to CASSYSAGEDGYTF.

In this sample, this clonotype turned up once. The gene calls are TRBV6-6 and TRBJ2-4; D is uncertain. Trimming shortened V by 7 bases and J by 0 bases, and 16 bases separated the two germline ends. The germline V gene has CDR1 MNHNY and CDR2 SVGAGI (reference sequence). This CDR3 region has 16 residues. This CDR3 is CASTERNALAKNIQYF. For the CDR3, the DNA is TGTGCCAGCACCGAAAGGAACGCCCTAGCCAAAAACATTCAGTACTTC.

The V call is TRBV11-3, the J call TRBJ2-7, with D unclear. The CDR3 spans 12 residues. Germline values: CDR1 SGHNT, CDR2 YENEEA. Trimming took 1 base from V and 12 from J, leaving 13 bases between them. In DNA form, the CDR3 reads TGTGCCAGCAGCTTAGCTCCCCAGTGGGGGTACTTC. Amino acid sequence: CASSLAPQWGYF.

About this clonotype itself: At one boundary the junction diverges from the germline segment, which might be a read error. J is TRBJ2-5 and V is TRBV15; 9 bases align to TRBD2. This CDR3 is built from 18 residues. Germline V gene sequence: CDR1 LNHNV, CDR2 YYDKDF (reference sequence). CDR3 loop: CATSSTYRTSVPQETQYF. The DNA for the CDR3 is TGTGCCACCAGCAGCACCTATCGGACTAGCGTACCCCAAGAGACCCAGTACTTT. The entire variable domain, with the rest obtained from reference TRBV15 and TRBJ2-5, is as follows: DAMVIQNPRYQVTQFGKPVTLSCSQTLNHNVMYWYQQKSSQAPKLLFHYYDKDFNNEADTPDNFQSRRPNTSFCFLDIRSPGLGDTAMYLCATSSTYRTSVPQETQYFGPGTRLLVL.

This clonotype was counted a few times. V is TRBV7-9 and J is TRBJ2-4; D is undetermined. The closer fit of TRBJ2-7 to the DNA end suggests the J call may be wrong. Germline CDR1 is SEHNR and CDR2 is FQNEAQ (reference sequence). This CDR3 region has 13 residues. CDR3 loop: CASSRTGVGEQYF. The DNA for the CDR3 is TGTGCCAGCAGCCGAACGGGTGTAGGCGAGCAGTACTTC.

This clonotype was detected a few times. The chain couples TRBV5-1 to TRBJ2-7; a weak D match, TRBD1 (5 bases). The CDR3 contains 13 residues. CDR1 SGHRS and CDR2 YFSETQ come from the germline V gene. V was pared by 3 bases and J by 2 bases, with 9 bases between. DNA of the CDR3: TGCGCCAGCAGCTACCCCAGGGCCTACGAGCAGTACTTC. Translated: CASSYPRAYEQYF.

This clonotype appeared a few times. DNA of the CDR3: TGTGCCAGCAGCTCGAACCAACAGGGGGCGCAACTAGAGACCCAGTACTTC. This sequence encodes CASSSNQQGAQLETQYF. V is TRBV7-9 and J is TRBJ2-5; TRBD1 agrees at 9 bases. Germline values: CDR1 SEHNR, CDR2 FQNEAQ (reference sequence). The CDR3 has 17 residues. Trimming cost V 4 bases and J 4 bases; bases outside gene matches: 13.

This clonotype was counted between two and nine times. The chain combines TRBV28 with TRBJ1-5; D is unresolved. This CDR3 is built from 15 residues. V was cut by 5 bases and J by 1 base, with 12 bases left in between. Germline V gives CDR1 MDHEN, CDR2 SYDVKM. CDR3 DNA sequence: TGTGCCAGCAGTAACATAGGCTTCAGCAATCAGCCCCAGCATTTT. Translation gives CASSNIGFSNQPQHF.

The chain recombines TRBV4-2 with TRBJ2-5; the match to TRBD2 covers 12 bases. The CDR3 runs 18 residues. V gave up 0 bases and J gave up 11 bases; unmatched junction bases: 16. Germline CDR1 reads LGHNA; CDR2 reads YNFKEQ. CDR3 coding DNA: TGTGCCAGCAGCCAAGATCGCGGACTAGCGGGACTTTACAATGAGCAGTACTTC. This translates into CASSQDRGLAGLYNEQYF.

Ten or more counts support this clonotype. V and J are TRBV12-3 or TRBV12-4 and TRBJ2-7; no clear D. Trimming removed 1 base at V and 5 bases at J, with 6 bases between. This CDR3 is built from 12 residues. CDR3 residues: CASSLDSNEQYF. CDR3 bases: TGTGCCAGCAGTTTAGACAGCAACGAGCAGTACTTC.

This chain links TRBV7-2 with TRBJ1-2; a possible D gene is TRBD1 (5 bases). Trimming shortened V by 5 bases and J by 3 bases, and 13 bases separated the two germline ends. The CDR3 is made up of 14 amino acids. Germline V CDR1 and CDR2: SGHTA, FQGNSA. CDR3 sequence reads: CASSLEGRHYGYTF. The CDR3 DNA is TGTGCCAGCAGCCTAGAGGGGCGCCACTATGGCTACACCTTC.

V usage is TRBV27 and J usage is TRBJ1-2, with D possibly TRBD1 on 6 matching bases. This CDR3 has 15 residues. CDR1 and CDR2 from the germline V gene are MNHEY and SMNVEV (reference sequence). The V gene lost 2 bases and the J gene lost 3 bases, with 13 bases spanning the gap. CDR3 DNA sequence: TGTGCCAGCAGTTTAAGGGGGGCAGCTGACTATGGCTACACCTTC. Translated, it gives CASSLRGAADYGYTF.

The chain combines TRBV5-6 with TRBJ2-1; no definite D call. The end of the DNA fits TRBJ2-7 better, so the J call may be wrong. This CDR3 is built from 14 residues. Germline values: CDR1 SGHDT, CDR2 YYEEEE. CDR3 region: CASGDFLLPYEQYF. DNA of the CDR3: TGTGCCAGCGGAGATTTCCTGCTCCCCTACGAGCAGTACTTC.

A note on this clonotype: An end of the junction does not agree with germline; a read error may underlie this. This rearrangement joins TRBV7-9 to TRBJ2-7; D gene ambiguous. The CDR3 contains 14 residues. Germline V gene sequence: CDR1 SEHNR, CDR2 FQNEAQ (reference sequence). This CDR3 is CASSFHSQAYGQYF. As DNA, the CDR3 is TGTGCCAGCAGCTTTCATAGCCAGGCTTACGGGCAGTACTTC. Filled out from reference TRBV7-9 and TRBJ2-7, the complete variable domain reads DTGVSQNPRHKITKRGQNVTFRCDPISEHNRLYWYRQTLGQGPEFLTYFQNEAQLEKSRLLSDRFSAERPKGSFSTLEIQRTEQGDSAMYLCASSFHSQAYGQYFGPGTRLTVT.

This clonotype was detected once. This chain joins TRBV28 and TRBJ1-1, with TRBD1 identical over 8 bases. CDR3 length: 16 amino acids. J lost 4 bases, V lost 5 bases, and 12 bases had no gene match. The germline V gene has CDR1 MDHEN and CDR2 SYDVKM. In DNA, the CDR3 is TGTGCCAGCAGTCAGGCGGCAGGGGGCCGGGGCACTGAAGCTTTCTTT. Amino acids: CASSQAAGGRGTEAFF.

This chain links TRBV4-1 with TRBJ1-2; 9 positions match TRBD1. V lost 0 bases, J lost 3 bases, and 2 bases stayed unmatched. The CDR3 consists of 15 residues. CDR1 and CDR2 (germline): MGHRA, YSYEKL. The chain's CDR3 is CASSQDGTGYYGYTF. Written as DNA, the CDR3 is TGCGCCAGCAGCCAAGACGGGACAGGGTACTATGGCTACACCTTC.

This clonotype showed up just a few times. The rearrangement joins TRBV28 to TRBJ2-7; D remains ambiguous. Germline-derived CDR1 and CDR2 are MDHEN and SYDVKM. There are 15 residues in the CDR3. V was shortened by 2 bases and J by 1 base, with 12 bases between the two germline ends. CDR3 coding DNA: TGTGCCAGCAGTTTACGAGCGTCCTTTTCCTACGAGCAGTACTTC. Translated, it gives CASSLRASFSYEQYF.